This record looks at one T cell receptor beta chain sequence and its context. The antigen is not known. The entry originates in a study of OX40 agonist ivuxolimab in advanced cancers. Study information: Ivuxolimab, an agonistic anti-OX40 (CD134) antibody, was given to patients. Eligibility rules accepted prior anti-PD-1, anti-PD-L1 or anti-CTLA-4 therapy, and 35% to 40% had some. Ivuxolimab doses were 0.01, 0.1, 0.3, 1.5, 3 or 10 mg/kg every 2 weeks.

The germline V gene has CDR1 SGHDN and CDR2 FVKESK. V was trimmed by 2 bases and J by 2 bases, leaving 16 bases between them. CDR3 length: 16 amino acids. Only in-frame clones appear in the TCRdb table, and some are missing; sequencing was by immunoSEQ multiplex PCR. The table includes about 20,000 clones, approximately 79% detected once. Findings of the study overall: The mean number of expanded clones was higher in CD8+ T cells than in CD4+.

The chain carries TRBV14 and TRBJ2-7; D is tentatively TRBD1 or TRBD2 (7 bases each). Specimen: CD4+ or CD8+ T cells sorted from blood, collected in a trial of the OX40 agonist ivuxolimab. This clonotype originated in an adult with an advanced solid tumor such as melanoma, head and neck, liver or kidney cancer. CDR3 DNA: TGTGCCAGCAGCCAAAGGTCAGGGGGGGGAGCCTACGAGCAGTACTTC. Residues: CASSQRSGGGAYEQYF.